What follows are 23 T cell receptor beta chains derived from one specimen sequenced in a study of CD8+CD57+ T cells in acquired aplastic anemia. CDR3 and TCR beta VDJ profiling relied on genomic DNA as the template. MiXCR was run by TCRdb on the reads, yielding one entry per CDR3 protein. Here the sample spans some 200,000 distinct CDR3 sequences, 30% to 35% being singletons. Sequencing was performed on sorted CD4+, CD8+, or CD8+CD57+ T cells (not recorded which) from PBMCs. The receptors shown here come from a human donor in good health, serving as a control.

Comments on this clonotype: A much larger clonotype is one base distant, so this may be a read error. The CDR3 region has the DNA TGTGCCAGCTGCTTCCAATTACTCTCTGGAAACACCATATATTTT. Its translation is CASCFQLLSGNTIYF. V is TRBV7-9 and J is TRBJ1-3, with D unclear. CDR1 is SEHNR and CDR2 is FQNEAQ in the germline V gene (reference sequence). The CDR3 is made up of 15 amino acids.

The chain has TRBV12-3 or TRBV12-4 and TRBJ1-6; 9 bases fit TRBD1. Germline trimming cut 3 bases from V and 9 bases from J; bases unmatched to any gene: 12. This CDR3 is 17 amino acids long. The CDR3 sequence is CASSLILEDRGISPLHF. The CDR3 nucleotides read TGTGCCAGCAGTTTGATTTTAGAGGACAGGGGTATTTCACCCCTCCACTTT.

The V gene is TRBV2, the J gene TRBJ2-6; D is undetermined. Germline V gene sequence: CDR1 SNHLY, CDR2 FYNNEI. This CDR3 is 18 amino acids long. With 4 bases removed from V and 4 bases from J, the gap between germline ends came to 20 bases. CDR3 protein: CASSVVSPDRLGANVLTF. DNA for the CDR3: TGTGCCAGCAGTGTCGTAAGCCCGGACCGGTTGGGGGCCAACGTCCTGACTTTC.

This clonotype was recorded at least ten times. The rearrangement joins TRBV11-2 to TRBJ1-6; weak D call: TRBD1 (6 bases). Trimming stripped 1 base from V and 3 bases from J, with 10 bases between. This CDR3 region has 16 residues. From germline, CDR1 is SGHAT and CDR2 FQNNGV. For the CDR3, the DNA is TGTGCCAGCAGCTTAGGCCGGACAGACTATAATTCACCCCTCCACTTT. Translation: CASSLGRTDYNSPLHF.

V usage is TRBV29-1 and J usage is TRBJ1-2, with 7 nucleotides matching TRBD1. This CDR3 contains 12 residues. CDR1 is SQVTM, CDR2 ANQGSEA, per germline. V was clipped by 4 bases and J by 4 bases; unmatched bases: 3. CDR3 DNA sequence: TGCAGCGTTGCAGGGGGAGCCTATGGCTACACCTTC. Its translation: CSVAGGAYGYTF.

A word on this clonotype: A much larger clonotype is one base distant, so this may be a read error. The chain carries TRBV20-1 and TRBJ1-1; no definite D call. Per the germline V gene, CDR1 is DFQATT and CDR2 is SNEGSKA (reference sequence). The CDR3 is made up of 14 amino acids. The CDR3, as DNA: TGCAGTGCTAGGTACCTGTGGGCGAACACTGAAACTTTCTTT. It codes for CSARYLWANTETFF.

The chain links TRBV12-3 or TRBV12-4 to TRBJ2-6; D call uncertain. The CDR3 is 17 amino acids. V was pared by 5 bases and J by 0 bases, with 14 bases between. The CDR3 DNA follows: TGTGCCAGCAGTCCTGGGGTTTTTACCTCTGGGGCCAACGTCCTGACTTTC. Protein product: CASSPGVFTSGANVLTF.

As for this clonotype: It may be a read error: a sequence one base away is much more abundant. CDR3 coding DNA: TGTGCCAGCAGCGTAGCGGATCCCTACAATGAGCAGTTCTTC. This translates into CASSVADPYNEQFF. The chain uses TRBV9 and TRBJ2-1; no clear D. V was trimmed by 0 bases and J by 2 bases, leaving 6 bases between them. The CDR3 is 14 residues long. Germline V gene data show CDR1 as SGDLS and CDR2 as YYNGEE.

This clonotype was seen ten or more times. This chain links TRBV7-9 with TRBJ1-5; 7 bases are shared with TRBD1. Unmatched junction bases numbered 10, after V lost 3 bases and J lost 2 bases. The length of the CDR3 is 17 residues. CDR1 and CDR2 from the germline V gene are SEHNR and FQNEAQ (reference sequence). The CDR3 sequence is CASSLDQGGGGNQPQHF. The CDR3 DNA reads TGTGCCAGCAGCTTGGATCAGGGGGGAGGTGGCAATCAGCCCCAGCATTTT.

This clonotype was observed once. This chain links TRBV20-1 with TRBJ2-7; 9 bases match TRBD1. With V trimmed by 1 base and J by 6 bases, 7 bases remained unmatched. The CDR3 has 14 residues. Per germline, CDR1 DFQATT and CDR2 SNEGSKA (reference sequence). This chain's CDR3 is CSARVGQGWLEQYF. CDR3 coding DNA: TGCAGTGCTAGAGTGGGACAGGGTTGGCTCGAGCAGTACTTC.

This clonotype was counted at least ten times. This chain joins TRBV2 and TRBJ2-1, with D hard to call. The V and J ends lost 9 bases and 1 base respectively, with 4 bases between them. The germline CDR1 and CDR2 sequences are SNHLY and FYNNEI. This CDR3 has 11 residues. The CDR3 sequence is CARGSYNEQFF. CDR3 bases: TGTGCCAGGGGGTCCTACAATGAGCAGTTCTTC.

This clonotype was found a few times. The chain links TRBV5-4 to TRBJ2-2; no firm D call. CDR3 length equals 14 residues. Germline CDR1 and CDR2: SGHNT and YYREEE (reference sequence). With 4 bases removed from V and 4 bases from J, the gap between germline ends came to 11 bases. The CDR3 DNA follows: TGTGCCAGCAGCCTTCCAACCTCCACCGGGGAGCTGTTTTTT. Translated: CASSLPTSTGELFF.

This clonotype was counted only a few times. Since the CDR3 does not end with the conserved phenylalanine or tryptophan, this likely comes from a read error. This chain joins TRBV6-1 and TRBJ2-5, with D hard to call. V was trimmed by 4 bases and J by 2 bases, leaving 5 bases between them. This CDR3 has 12 residues. CDR1 MNHNS and CDR2 SASEGT come from the germline V gene. CDR3 loop: CASSVSQETQYL. CDR3 nucleotides: TGTGCCAGCAGTGTCAGTCAAGAGACCCAGTACCTC.

This clonotype was seen repeatedly, ten times or more. The chain joins TRBV20-1 to TRBJ1-1; D unclear. The CDR3 is made up of 14 amino acids. Germline loops: CDR1 DFQATT, CDR2 SNEGSKA (reference sequence). Trimming took 6 bases from V and 1 from J, leaving 15 bases between them. This CDR3 is CSAQDPSSNTEAFF. The CDR3 nucleotides read TGCAGTGCCCAGGACCCCAGTTCGAACACTGAAGCTTTCTTT.

This rearrangement joins TRBV12-3 or TRBV12-4 to TRBJ1-5; TRBD1 might be the D (5 bases). This CDR3 spans 16 amino acids. V was clipped by 0 bases and J by 3 bases, with 12 bases between them. The CDR3 protein is CASSLAPDKYNQPQHF. The CDR3, as DNA: TGTGCCAGCAGTTTAGCGCCGGACAAATACAATCAGCCCCAGCATTTT.

The V call is TRBV5-1, the J call TRBJ2-7; 10 nucleotides match TRBD2. This CDR3 has 15 amino acids. Germline V gene lookup returns CDR1 SGHRS and CDR2 YFSETQ. V gave up 5 bases and J gave up 6 bases; unmatched junction bases: 11. The CDR3 DNA follows: TGCGCCAGCAGGCCGCTCCTAGCGGGAGCCGGCGAGCAGTACTTC. Encoded protein: CASRPLLAGAGEQYF.

This clonotype was picked up many times. This sequence joins TRBV13 and TRBJ2-5; no clear D. The CDR3 is made up of 13 amino acids. In germline, CDR1 is PRHDT, CDR2 FYEKMQ (reference sequence). Trimming shortened V by 3 bases and J by 4 bases, and 9 bases separated the two germline ends. CDR3: CASSFRQRETQYF. CDR3 DNA: TGTGCCAGCAGCTTTCGGCAAAGAGAGACCCAGTACTTC.

This clonotype was observed at least ten times. The rearrangement joins TRBV7-3 to TRBJ1-2; 8 bases match TRBD1. CDR1 and CDR2 (germline): SGHTA, FQGTGA. The junction had 8 bases not matched to a gene; V was cut back by 4 bases and J by 10 bases. This CDR3 is built from 13 residues. In DNA form, the CDR3 reads TGTGCCAGCAGCTCTACCCCGACAGGGGTCTACACCTTC. Protein product: CASSSTPTGVYTF.

The rearrangement uses TRBV5-4 and TRBJ2-3; D is undetermined. Germline CDR1 reads SGHNT; CDR2 reads YYREEE (reference sequence). This CDR3 region has 13 residues. The V gene lost 1 base and the J gene lost 3 bases, with 6 bases spanning the gap. The CDR3 loop reads CASSLWATDTQYF. CDR3 nucleotides: TGTGCCAGCAGCTTGTGGGCGACAGATACGCAGTATTTT.

The rearrangement joins TRBV6-1 to TRBJ1-4; 10 bases match TRBD1. From germline, CDR1 is MNHNS and CDR2 SASEGT. This CDR3 is built from 14 residues. The V segment lost 6 bases and the J segment 7 bases; nucleotides outside the gene matches: 5. CDR3 loop: CASSLDRGSEKLFF. Here the CDR3 DNA reads TGTGCCAGCAGCTTGGACAGGGGGAGTGAAAAACTGTTTTTT.

There are many counts of this clonotype. The chain joins TRBV10-3 to TRBJ1-2; D call uncertain. V shed 3 bases and J shed 0 bases, with 8 bases lying between them. The CDR3 is 14 amino acids. In germline, CDR1 is ENHRY, CDR2 SYGVKD. CDR3 nucleotide sequence: TGTGCCATCAGTGAAGGATTAGCTAACTATGGCTACACCTTC. It codes for CAISEGLANYGYTF.

This chain uses TRBV25-1 with TRBJ1-1; a possible D gene is TRBD1 (6 bases). The CDR3 totals 13 residues. Trimming pared 2 bases from V and 10 bases from J, leaving 14 bases between. Germline CDR1 reads MGHDK; CDR2 reads SYGVNS. The CDR3 is CASSELRGGVAFF. CDR3 in DNA: TGTGCCAGCAGTGAACTCAGGGGTGGGGTAGCTTTCTTT.

In its sample, this clonotype was seen many times. The rearrangement links TRBV7-2 to TRBJ2-6; D is uncertain. Per the germline V gene, CDR1 is SGHTA and CDR2 is FQGNSA. The CDR3 contains 12 residues. The V end was cut by 4 bases, the J end by 2 bases, with 0 bases between. The CDR3 is CASSSGANVLTF. CDR3 bases: TGTGCCAGCAGCTCTGGGGCCAACGTCCTGACTTTC.